Shown below are 8 T cell receptor beta chains from a single sample sequenced in a study of vaccination effects on CD4 cells after COVID-19. Their antigens are not known. TCRdb's copy holds only in-frame clones and misses some; the assay was immunoSEQ multiplex PCR. The table records around 30,000 clones, approximately 69% of them present only once. In the ViraFEST assay, antigen-specific CD4+ clonotypes were identified by expansion after peptide-pool stimulation. At the end of around eleven days of culture, CD4+ T cells were isolated. PCR-confirmed SARS-CoV-2 infection occurred in the person between March and December 2020. Sequences were derived from CD4+ T cells from PBMCs cultured with SARS-CoV-2 spike peptides, sampled before COVID-19 vaccination. The receptors here all came from a human donor who had a prior SARS-CoV-2 infection.

The chain has TRBV5-4 and TRBJ2-1; 8 bases align to TRBD2. V trimming: 7 bases; J trimming: 3 bases; junction bases outside the gene matches: 15. Germline V gene sequence: CDR1 SGHNT, CDR2 YYREEE (reference sequence). This CDR3 is 17 amino acids long. Here the CDR3 DNA reads TGTGCCAGCCAAGACGGCGCGGGGCGGGGGGTCTACAATGAGCAGTTCTTC. This encodes CASQDGAGRGVYNEQFF. The variable domain in full, completed from reference TRBV5-4 and TRBJ2-1, reads ETGVTQSPTHLIKTRGQQVTLRCSSQSGHNTVSWYQQALGQGPQFIFQYYREEENGRGNFPPRFSGLQFPNYSSELNVNALELDDSALYLCASQDGAGRGVYNEQFFGPGTRLTVL.

J is TRBJ2-7 and V is TRBV28; tentative D call: TRBD2 (6 bases). The CDR3 length is 12 residues. Germline CDR1 MDHEN, CDR2 SYDVKM. Deletions cut 10 bases from V and 7 bases from J, with 17 bases between. The CDR3 sequence: CATLTGTQEQYF. The CDR3 DNA is TGTGCCACCTTAACCGGGACTCAAGAGCAGTACTTC.

This clone was counted between two and nine times. This CDR3 is also generated by other DNA sequences in the sample. The J gene is TRBJ1-1, the V gene TRBV18; TRBD1 aligns across 9 bases. Germline CDR1 is KGHSH and CDR2 is LQKENI. The CDR3 runs to 14 residues. V lost 3 bases to trimming and J lost 3 bases; unmatched junction nucleotides: 2. In DNA, the CDR3 is TGTGCCAGCTCACCCGACAGGGGGGACACTGAAGCTTTCTTT. It specifies CASSPDRGDTEAFF.

This rearrangement joins TRBV29-1 to TRBJ2-7; no clear D gene. CDR3 size: 12 residues. V was clipped by 4 bases and J by 2 bases, with 9 bases between them. Germline lookup yields CDR1 SQVTM and CDR2 ANQGSEA. CDR3 sequence: CSVGAGPYEQYF. For the CDR3, the DNA is TGCAGCGTTGGGGCCGGCCCCTACGAGCAGTACTTC.

This chain joins TRBV5-4 and TRBJ2-1, with 8 bases that match TRBD2. This CDR3 spans 15 amino acids. The J segment lost 8 bases and the V segment lost 3 bases, leaving 10 bases of the junction unmatched. Germline loops: CDR1 SGHNT, CDR2 YYREEE (reference sequence). CDR3 nucleotides: TGTGCCAGCAGCTCATGGACTAGCCCCGGGGATGAGCAGTTCTTC. Residues: CASSSWTSPGDEQFF.

The CDR3 DNA is TGTGCCAGCAGTTTTCTCCGGCGGGGTGAGCAGTTCTTC. It codes for CASSFLRRGEQFF. V usage is TRBV27 and J usage is TRBJ2-1, with a possible D match to TRBD2 (6 bases). The CDR3 totals 13 residues. V shed 3 bases and J shed 9 bases, with 12 bases lying between them. Germline CDR1 and CDR2: MNHEY and SMNVEV (reference sequence).

The chain joins TRBV7-3 to TRBJ2-5, with D possibly TRBD2 on 5 matching bases. Trimming pared 1 base from V and 7 bases from J, leaving 13 bases between. This CDR3 has 14 residues. Per germline, CDR1 SGHTA and CDR2 FQGTGA. In DNA form, the CDR3 reads TGTGCCAGCAGCTTAAATCCGGCAGCGGCGACCCAGTACTTC. Its protein product is CASSLNPAAATQYF.

In this sample, this clone turned up a few times. The CDR3 sequence is CARAKPGEGYEQYF. As DNA, the CDR3 is TGTGCCAGAGCAAAGCCCGGGGAAGGCTACGAGCAGTACTTC. V and J are TRBV28 and TRBJ2-7; possibly TRBD2 for D (5 bases). The germline V gene has CDR1 MDHEN and CDR2 SYDVKM. V lost 9 bases and J 3 bases, leaving 18 bases between the germline ends. This CDR3 spans 14 amino acids. Supplemented by reference TRBV28 and TRBJ2-7, the full variable domain reads DVKVTQSSRYLVKRTGEKVFLECVQDMDHENMFWYRQDPGLGLRLIYFSYDVKMKEKGDIPEGYSVSREKKERFSLILESASTNQTSMYLCARAKPGEGYEQYFGPGTRLTVT.